These 4 T cell receptor beta chains were all obtained from the same sample, sequenced in a study of blood T cell repertoires in COVID-19. TCRdb's copy holds only in-frame clones and misses some; the assay was immunoSEQ multiplex PCR. The sample contains roughly 250,000 clones, roughly 91% of which appear only once. Material for sequencing was PBMCs or T cells enriched from blood (not recorded which). These receptors all stem from a woman aged 40 to 50 with acute COVID-19.

The rearrangement links TRBV4-2 to TRBJ2-7, with 8 nucleotides matching TRBD1. This CDR3 spans 16 amino acids. Germline V CDR1 and CDR2: LGHNA, YNFKEQ. V trimming: 1 base; J trimming: 7 bases; junction bases outside the gene matches: 12. CDR3 sequence reads: CASSQGGTGSLREQYF. The CDR3 nucleotides are TGTGCCAGCAGCCAAGGAGGGACAGGTTCCTTACGGGAGCAGTACTTC.

The J gene is TRBJ1-2, the V gene TRBV7-2; the match to TRBD1 covers 8 bases. Germline loops: CDR1 SGHTA, CDR2 FQGNSA. V lost 0 bases to trimming and J lost 7 bases; unmatched junction nucleotides: 4. CDR3 length: 14 amino acids. The CDR3 sequence is CASSLAGQGGGYTF. The DNA of the CDR3 is TGTGCCAGCAGCTTAGCCGGACAGGGCGGTGGCTACACCTTC.

With respect to this clone: This sample also contains other DNA sequences that code for the same CDR3. In DNA, the CDR3 is TGCAGCGCGACCGGGACAGGGGGTTACGAGCAGTACTTC. The encoded protein is CSATGTGGYEQYF. The chain links TRBV29-1 to TRBJ2-7; 11 nucleotides match TRBD1. The CDR3 totals 13 residues. Trimming took 7 bases from V and 4 from J; bases not matched to a gene: 6. Germline values: CDR1 SQVTM, CDR2 ANQGSEA.

This chain connects TRBV14 to TRBJ1-2; D is uncertain. The germline V gene encodes CDR1 SGHDN and CDR2 FVKESK. This CDR3 spans 10 amino acids. Trimming shortened V by 4 bases and J by 8 bases, and 5 bases separated the two germline ends. The CDR3 spells CASSPMGYTF. The CDR3 nucleotides read TGTGCCAGCAGCCCCATGGGCTACACCTTC.